Shown below are 19 T cell receptor beta chains from a single sample sequenced in a study of T cell responses to AZD1222 COVID-19 vaccine. This table comes from immunoSEQ multiplex PCR, and its TCRdb copy is limited to in-frame clones, with some not included. Of about 140,000 clones listed, 80% to 95% are singletons. The specimen was peripheral blood, collected on day 0 of AZD1222 vaccination. The receptors here all came from an adult in good health.

The V and J genes are TRBV28 and TRBJ1-5; TRBD1 is a possible D gene (5 bases). V lost 3 bases, J lost 4 bases, and 10 bases lay in between. This CDR3 spans 14 amino acids. Germline loops: CDR1 MDHEN, CDR2 SYDVKM. DNA of the CDR3: TGTGCCAGCAGTTTGAGACAGTCTAATCAGCCCCAGCATTTT. It is translated as CASSLRQSNQPQHF.

V usage is TRBV10-3 and J usage is TRBJ2-7; 11 nucleotides agree with TRBD2. Per germline, CDR1 ENHRY and CDR2 SYGVKD. The CDR3 length is 14 residues. J gave up 4 bases and V 2 bases, and 1 base lay outside the gene matches. This CDR3 is CAISEGTSGYEQYF. CDR3 nucleotides: TGTGCCATCAGTGAGGGGACTAGCGGTTACGAGCAGTACTTC.

This clone was detected once. The J gene is TRBJ1-1, the V gene TRBV28, with 7 positions matching TRBD1. The V and J ends lost 5 bases and 7 bases, in that order; junction bases with no gene match: 10. Germline assignment: CDR1 MDHEN and CDR2 SYDVKM. The CDR3 sequence is 14 residues long. The CDR3 DNA follows: TGTGCCAGCAGTCTACAAGACAGGGTTAATGAAGCTTTCTTT. Protein product: CASSLQDRVNEAFF. Full variable domain (rest looked up from reference TRBV28 and TRBJ1-1): DVKVTQSSRYLVKRTGEKVFLECVQDMDHENMFWYRQDPGLGLRLIYFSYDVKMKEKGDIPEGYSVSREKKERFSLILESASTNQTSMYLCASSLQDRVNEAFFGQGTRLTVV.

This clone was detected only a few times. The chain uses TRBV10-1 and TRBJ2-2; D gene unclear. The length of the CDR3 is 13 residues. V was pared by 6 bases and J by 7 bases, with 12 bases between. Germline CDR1 is WNHNN and CDR2 is SYGVQD (reference sequence). CDR3 in DNA: TGCGCCAGCAGCCCCAATCCGGACGGGGAGCTGTTTTTT. Translation gives CASSPNPDGELFF.

The V call is TRBV11-1, the J call TRBJ1-6; TRBD1 matches at 7 bases. Germline V lookup: CDR1 SGHAT, CDR2 FQDESV (reference sequence). There are 15 residues in the CDR3. J gave up 9 bases and V 4 bases, and 9 bases lay outside the gene matches. The CDR3 loop reads CASSYLTGIRSPLHF. The DNA of the CDR3 is TGTGCCAGCAGCTATCTGACAGGGATCCGTTCACCCCTCCACTTT.

The genes are TRBV6-6 and TRBJ1-5; TRBD1 matches 7 bases. Germline CDR1 is MNHNY and CDR2 is SVGAGI (reference sequence). The CDR3 has 15 residues. Trimming took 0 bases from V and 6 from J; bases not matched to a gene: 5. CDR3 protein: CASSYSSSGGQPQHF. The CDR3 DNA is TGTGCCAGCAGTTACTCTAGTTCAGGGGGTCAGCCCCAGCATTTT.

This chain joins TRBV7-6 and TRBJ2-5; perhaps TRBD1 as D (6 bases). CDR3 size: 15 residues. Trimming took 3 bases from V and 4 from J, leaving 15 bases between them. The germline CDR1 and CDR2 sequences are SGHVS and FNYEAQ. CDR3: CASSLLSGAGETQYF. CDR3 bases: TGTGCCAGCAGCTTGTTGTCAGGGGCGGGAGAGACCCAGTACTTC.

The chain couples TRBV7-2 to TRBJ2-3, with TRBD2 matching 13 bases. This CDR3 comprises 15 residues. V trimming: 5 bases; J trimming: 6 bases; junction bases outside the gene matches: 5. CDR1 is SGHTA and CDR2 is FQGNSA in the germline V gene. As DNA, the CDR3 is TGTGCCAGCAGCCAAGGGACTAGCGGGGTGGATACGCAGTATTTT. This gives the protein CASSQGTSGVDTQYF. The entire variable domain, with the rest obtained from reference TRBV7-2 and TRBJ2-3, is as follows: GAGVSQSPSNKVTEKGKDVELRCDPISGHTALYWYRQSLGQGLEFLIYFQGNSAPDKSGLPSDRFSAERTGGSVSTLTIQRTQQEDSAVYLCASSQGTSGVDTQYFGPGTRLTVL.

V is TRBV3-1 (or the pseudogene TRBV3-2) and J is TRBJ2-7; TRBD1 agrees at 10 bases. The J segment lost 9 bases and the V segment lost 8 bases, leaving 13 bases of the junction unmatched. Germline V lookup: CDR1 LGHDT, CDR2 YNNKEL (reference sequence). This CDR3 contains 14 residues. This CDR3 reads CASQGTGVFGVQYF. The CDR3, as DNA: TGTGCCAGCCAGGGGACAGGGGTCTTTGGTGTGCAGTACTTC.

The chain combines TRBV5-6 with TRBJ1-1; TRBD1 matches at 9 bases. The CDR3 runs to 17 residues. Germline CDR1 SGHDT, CDR2 YYEEEE. V lost 2 bases, J lost 0 bases, and 8 bases stayed unmatched. The CDR3 here is CASSFQQQGAMNTEAFF. In nucleotides, the CDR3 is TGTGCCAGCAGCTTTCAACAACAGGGGGCCATGAACACTGAAGCTTTCTTT.

The chain links TRBV19 to TRBJ1-2, with D unresolved. V was clipped by 1 base and J by 5 bases, with 5 bases between them. The CDR3 covers 12 residues. Germline-derived CDR1 and CDR2 are LNHDA and SQIVND (reference sequence). CDR3 sequence reads: CASSIVEYGYTF. The CDR3 coding sequence is TGTGCCAGTAGTATAGTTGAATATGGCTACACCTTC.

The chain recombines TRBV2 with TRBJ2-3; D perhaps matches TRBD2 (5 bases). This CDR3 has 12 amino acids. Germline CDR1 reads SNHLY; CDR2 reads FYNNEI. Trimming removed 10 bases at V and 1 base at J, with 9 bases between. Here the CDR3 reads CATRRGTDTQYF. The CDR3 bases are TGTGCCACCAGGCGGGGCACAGATACGCAGTATTTT.

This chain joins TRBV11-2 and TRBJ1-2; D is ambiguous. CDR1 SGHAT and CDR2 FQNNGV come from the germline V gene. The CDR3 spans 13 residues. Trimming removed 5 bases at V and 4 bases at J, with 11 bases between. For the CDR3, the DNA is TGTGCCAGCAGCCCAGTCCGGACCTATGGCTACACCTTC. Translation gives CASSPVRTYGYTF.

This sequence joins TRBV27 and TRBJ1-5; D unclear. V was cut by 5 bases and J by 7 bases, with 15 bases left in between. The CDR3 is 14 residues long. CDR1 is MNHEY and CDR2 is SMNVEV in the germline V gene (reference sequence). CDR3 sequence reads: CASSRFGPSQPQHF. CDR3 coding DNA: TGTGCCAGCAGTCGGTTCGGTCCCAGCCAGCCCCAGCATTTT.

The J gene is TRBJ2-7, the V gene TRBV10-2, with TRBD2 identical over 13 bases. The CDR3 consists of 15 residues. In germline, CDR1 is WSHSY, CDR2 SAAADI. The V and J ends lost 5 bases and 2 bases, in that order; junction bases with no gene match: 3. DNA of the CDR3: TGCGCCAGCAGTCCCGGGACTAGCGGGACCTACGAGCAGTACTTC. Translation gives CASSPGTSGTYEQYF.

The chain joins TRBV11-1 to TRBJ2-2, with D hard to call. This CDR3 is 13 amino acids long. Per germline, CDR1 SGHAT and CDR2 FQDESV (reference sequence). Trimming cost V 3 bases and J 4 bases, with 6 bases left between them. This CDR3 reads CASSFSSTGELFF. DNA for the CDR3: TGTGCCAGCAGCTTCTCTTCCACCGGGGAGCTGTTTTTT. Combining the CDR3 with reference TRBV11-1 and TRBJ2-2 gives the whole variable domain EAEVAQSPRYKITEKSQAVAFWCDPISGHATLYWYRQILGQGPELLVQFQDESVVDDSQLPKDRFSAERLKGVDSTLKIQPAELGDSAMYLCASSFSSTGELFFGEGSRLTVL.

The chain uses TRBV5-1 and TRBJ2-7; D is uncertain. V dropped 0 bases and J dropped 2 bases, with 9 bases sitting between them. The germline V gene has CDR1 SGHRS and CDR2 YFSETQ. The length of the CDR3 is 14 residues. The CDR3 sequence is CASSLEAETYEQYF. The CDR3 bases are TGCGCCAGCAGCTTGGAGGCAGAAACCTACGAGCAGTACTTC.

The rearrangement links TRBV7-3 to TRBJ1-1; no clear D gene. Germline CDR1 and CDR2: SGHTA and FQGTGA. Trimming took 1 base from V and 0 from J, leaving 9 bases between them. The CDR3 has 15 amino acids. CDR3 DNA sequence: TGTGCCAGCAGCTTAAGTCCCGGGTTGAACACTGAAGCTTTCTTT. Residues: CASSLSPGLNTEAFF.

This clone was seen only once. This chain connects TRBV7-8 to TRBJ1-1, with D unclear. The V gene's germline CDR1 is SGHVS and CDR2 FQNEAQ. The length of the CDR3 is 15 residues. V shed 5 bases and J shed 1 base, with 14 bases lying between them. CDR3 region: CASSPRLAENTEAFF. The CDR3 nucleotides are TGTGCCAGCAGCCCCCGTTTGGCTGAGAACACTGAAGCTTTCTTT.